This passage covers 16 T cell receptor beta chains from one sample sequenced in a study of T-cell reconstitution after alpha-beta-depleted transplantation in children. A library of TCRbeta sequences, prepared with unique molecular identifiers, was generated. MiXCR, run by TCRdb on the PCR reads, gives a single entry per CDR3 protein. The profile shows 490,000 or so distinct CDR3 sequences, roughly an eighth of them singletons. The starting material was PBMCs from the stem cell graft donor, obtained from the stem cell graft. The source is a human donor who donated a stem cell graft to a child with combined immunodeficiency.

This clonotype was found a few times. This rearrangement joins TRBV5-6 to TRBJ2-4; D unclear. Germline V lookup: CDR1 SGHDT, CDR2 YYEEEE. V was clipped by 1 base and J by 0 bases, with 5 bases between them. CDR3 size: 14 residues. The CDR3 here is CASSLSLAKNIQYF. CDR3 bases: TGTGCCAGCAGCTTGTCTCTAGCCAAAAACATTCAGTACTTC.

The chain carries TRBV20-1 and TRBJ2-3; D uncertain. The germline V gene has CDR1 DFQATT and CDR2 SNEGSKA (reference sequence). The CDR3 runs 15 residues. Trimming took 5 bases from V and 2 from J, leaving 17 bases between them. DNA of the CDR3: TGCAGTGCTCGCCACAGCGCGAGAGTCACAGATACGCAGTATTTT. As protein: CSARHSARVTDTQYF.

This clonotype came up many times. This sequence joins TRBV12-3 or TRBV12-4 and TRBJ2-7; no reliable D call. V shed 3 bases and J shed 5 bases, with 14 bases lying between them. The CDR3 is 14 amino acids. Here the CDR3 DNA reads TGTGCCAGCAGTTTTTACCCCGTCGGCGACGAGCAGTACTTC. Residues: CASSFYPVGDEQYF.

This chain uses TRBV6-2 or TRBV6-3 with TRBJ2-5; TRBD1 matches at 7 bases. With 1 base clipped from V and 12 bases from J, the junction kept 5 bases outside the gene matches. CDR3 length: 12 residues. Germline CDR1 MNHEY, CDR2 SVGEGT. CDR3 region: CASSYWGQSEYF. The CDR3 DNA is TGTGCCAGCAGTTACTGGGGACAGAGCGAGTACTTC.

This clonotype has a count of ten or more. This chain links TRBV4-2 with TRBJ2-4; D remains unclear. V was cut by 1 base and J by 0 bases, with 13 bases left in between. Germline CDR1 LGHNA, CDR2 YNFKEQ. CDR3 length equals 17 residues. The CDR3 DNA reads TGTGCCAGCAGCCAAGCGCGCTTTGGGGAAGCCAAAAACATTCAGTACTTC. Translation: CASSQARFGEAKNIQYF.

V is TRBV12-3 or TRBV12-4 and J is TRBJ1-2, with 7 bases aligning to TRBD1. V dropped 6 bases and J dropped 0; count of bases not matched to a gene: 7. This CDR3 spans 15 amino acids. This CDR3 is CASRKHRGANYGYTF. As DNA, the CDR3 is TGTGCCAGCAGGAAACACAGGGGAGCTAACTATGGCTACACCTTC.

J is TRBJ2-5 and V is TRBV7-2, with D possibly being TRBD2 (5 bases). CDR1 is SGHTA, CDR2 FQGNSA, per germline. The CDR3 extends over 14 amino acids. Trimming removed 2 bases from V and 5 bases from J, with 12 bases in between. CDR3 sequence reads: CASSLRGPHETQYF. Here the CDR3 DNA reads TGTGCCAGCAGCTTAAGAGGGCCCCATGAGACCCAGTACTTC.

This clonotype was found many times. V gene TRBV7-2 combines with J gene TRBJ2-7; weak D call: TRBD2 (5 bases). Germline loops: CDR1 SGHTA, CDR2 FQGNSA. The CDR3 has 13 residues. The V gene lost 0 bases and the J gene lost 6 bases, with 9 bases spanning the gap. The CDR3 here is CASSLARLREQYF. In DNA, the CDR3 is TGTGCCAGCAGCTTAGCGCGACTACGCGAGCAGTACTTC.

In its sample, this clonotype was seen a few times. The V gene is TRBV5-1, the J gene TRBJ2-5; perhaps TRBD2 as D (6 bases). In germline, CDR1 is SGHRS, CDR2 YFSETQ. The V end lost 3 bases, the J end lost 5 bases, and 29 bases lay between the germline ends. The length of the CDR3 is 19 residues. CDR3 residues: CASSWRFPGRTTRTETQYF. The CDR3 DNA sequence: TGCGCCAGCAGCTGGCGCTTTCCGGGACGGACTACCAGGACGGAGACCCAGTACTTC.

This clonotype was seen at least ten times. V and J are TRBV5-1 and TRBJ2-1; D may be TRBD1 (5 bases). Germline CDR1 reads SGHRS; CDR2 reads YFSETQ. The V end was cut by 4 bases, the J end by 6 bases, with 14 bases between. The CDR3 length is 14 residues. The CDR3 loop reads CASSPPNRFNEQFF. CDR3 DNA sequence: TGCGCCAGCAGCCCCCCCAACAGGTTCAATGAGCAGTTCTTC.

V usage is TRBV10-3 and J usage is TRBJ2-3; 7 nucleotides line up with TRBD2. J was trimmed by 4 bases and V by 2 bases; bases with no gene match: 6. The CDR3 sequence is 15 residues long. Germline V gives CDR1 ENHRY, CDR2 SYGVKD. The CDR3 here is CAISEEGLVSDTQYF. CDR3 coding DNA: TGTGCCATCAGTGAGGAAGGACTAGTTTCAGATACGCAGTATTTT.

V is TRBV12-3 or TRBV12-4 and J is TRBJ2-2; D is possibly TRBD1 or TRBD2 (5 bases each). The CDR3 runs to 12 residues. The V end was cut by 6 bases, the J end by 7 bases, with 9 bases between. CDR3 in amino acids: CASSSRGGELFF. The CDR3 region has the DNA TGTGCCAGCAGCTCGAGGGGCGGGGAGCTGTTTTTT.

This clonotype was detected ten times or more. V is TRBV5-1 and J is TRBJ2-3, with D perhaps given as TRBD1 or TRBD2 (5 bases each). The CDR3 has 14 residues. Germline lookup yields CDR1 SGHRS and CDR2 YFSETQ. With 2 bases removed from V and 6 bases from J, the gap between germline ends came to 13 bases. The DNA of the CDR3 is TGCGCCAGCAGCTTTGGACTGCCAGGGGATACGCAGTATTTT. Protein product: CASSFGLPGDTQYF.

This clonotype has a handful of counts. The chain combines TRBV12-3 or TRBV12-4 with TRBJ2-1, with D possibly matching TRBD2 (5 bases). Trimming pared 0 bases from V and 3 bases from J, leaving 6 bases between. The CDR3 is made up of 14 amino acids. DNA of the CDR3: TGTGCCAGCAGTTTAGCAACTAGCTACAATGAGCAGTTCTTC. Amino acid sequence: CASSLATSYNEQFF.

This clonotype was picked up many times. The chain has TRBV6-5 and TRBJ2-5; D unresolved. V dropped 5 bases and J dropped 2 bases, with 9 bases sitting between them. Germline CDR1 is MNHEY and CDR2 is SVGAGI. The CDR3 consists of 13 residues. The CDR3 spells CASSTGRQETQYF. CDR3 nucleotides: TGTGCCAGCAGTACTGGACGGCAAGAGACCCAGTACTTC.

Only a few counts were recorded for this clonotype. The J gene is TRBJ2-7, the V gene TRBV6-2 or TRBV6-3, with D unresolved. Germline CDR1 reads MNHEY; CDR2 reads SVGEGT. The CDR3 is 12 amino acids. Trimming removed 8 bases from V and 11 bases from J, with 19 bases in between. This CDR3 is CASGHSLFGEYF. The CDR3 region has the DNA TGTGCCAGCGGGCATAGCCTTTTTGGGGAGTACTTC.